Given below is one TCR beta chain in context. This sample is drawn from a study of blood T cell repertoires in COVID-19. Study overall: PBMCs, B-cell-depleted T cells, or T cells were the source of the cDNA or gDNA that made up the material.

The method was immunoSEQ multiplex PCR; TCRdb's version includes in-frame clones alone and lacks a portion of them. The sample yields roughly 150,000 clones, about four fifths seen once. From germline, CDR1 is SNHLY and CDR2 FYNNEI. The CDR3 is made up of 18 amino acids. V shed 6 bases, J shed 0 bases, and the junction held 8 bases outside the gene matches. This TCR was sampled from a woman aged 80 or over with COVID-19, enrolled during active disease. The genes are TRBV2 and TRBJ2-3, with TRBD2 identical over 14 bases. Sequenced: peripheral blood. CDR3 coding DNA: TGTGCCAGCAGCTCTGGGGGACTAGCGGGGGCCAGCACAGATACGCAGTATTTT. Protein sequence: CASSSGGLAGASTDTQYF.